This T cell receptor beta chain emerged from a study of T cell changes during pregnancy in multiple sclerosis. The V end was cut by 5 bases, the J end by 5 bases, with 25 bases between. This CDR3 has 18 amino acids. CDR1 and CDR2 from the germline V gene are SGHVS and FQNEAQ. Profiling relied on immunoSEQ multiplex PCR, and the TCRdb table lists in-frame clones only, not all of them. The data hold 37,000 or so clones, with more than 90% observed a single time. Sequencing used CD4+ T cells from peripheral blood mononuclear cells, obtained in the second trimester of pregnancy. The chain employs TRBV7-8 and TRBJ1-5; D unresolved. The receptor comes from a female donor with multiple sclerosis, enrolled in a pregnancy study. The CDR3 region has the DNA TGTGCCAGCAGCAAATACGGGAACAGCCTCAAGTCCTATCAGCCCCAGCATTTT. It codes for CASSKYGNSLKSYQPQHF.